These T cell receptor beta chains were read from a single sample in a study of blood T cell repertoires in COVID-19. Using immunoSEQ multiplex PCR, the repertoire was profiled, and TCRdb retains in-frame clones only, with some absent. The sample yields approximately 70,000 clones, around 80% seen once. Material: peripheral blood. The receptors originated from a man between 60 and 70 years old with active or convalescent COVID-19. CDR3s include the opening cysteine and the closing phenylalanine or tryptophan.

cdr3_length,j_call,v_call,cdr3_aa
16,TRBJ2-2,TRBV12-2,CASRLEFSQGTGELFF
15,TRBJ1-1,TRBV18,CASSPELRGHTEAFF
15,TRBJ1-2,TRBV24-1,CATSDPPRGGYGYTF
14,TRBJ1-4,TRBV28,CASSRQGSREKLFF
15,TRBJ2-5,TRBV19,CASSEPGGTRETQYF
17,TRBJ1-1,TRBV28,CASSLGIPGGWDTEAFF
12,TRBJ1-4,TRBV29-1,CSAPGIGEKLFF
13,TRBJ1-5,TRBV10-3,CAISGTGDQPQHF
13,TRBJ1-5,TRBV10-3,CAINDGPSQPQHF
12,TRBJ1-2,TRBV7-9,CASSLHRARGPF
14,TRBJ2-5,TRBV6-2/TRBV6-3,CASSRDQGGETQYF
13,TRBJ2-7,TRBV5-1,CASSADRVDEQYF
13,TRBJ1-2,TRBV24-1,CATSRAGVDGYTF
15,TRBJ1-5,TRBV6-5,CASSRTGRRNQPQHF
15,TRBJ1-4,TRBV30,CAWSARQGASEKLFF
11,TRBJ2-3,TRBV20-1,CSGLAGDTQYF
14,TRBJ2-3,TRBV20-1,CSASLRGGADTQYF
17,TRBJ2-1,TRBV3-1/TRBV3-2,CASSQGRLAGFHNEQFF
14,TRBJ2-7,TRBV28,CASVRGATVGEQYF
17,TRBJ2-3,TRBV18,CASSPGLAGGPRDTQYF
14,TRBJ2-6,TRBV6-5,CASTLGSGANVLTF
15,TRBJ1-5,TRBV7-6,CASSFFQGSNQPQHF
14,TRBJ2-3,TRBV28,CASSRVSGTDTQYF
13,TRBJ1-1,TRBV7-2,CASSLDQGARAFF